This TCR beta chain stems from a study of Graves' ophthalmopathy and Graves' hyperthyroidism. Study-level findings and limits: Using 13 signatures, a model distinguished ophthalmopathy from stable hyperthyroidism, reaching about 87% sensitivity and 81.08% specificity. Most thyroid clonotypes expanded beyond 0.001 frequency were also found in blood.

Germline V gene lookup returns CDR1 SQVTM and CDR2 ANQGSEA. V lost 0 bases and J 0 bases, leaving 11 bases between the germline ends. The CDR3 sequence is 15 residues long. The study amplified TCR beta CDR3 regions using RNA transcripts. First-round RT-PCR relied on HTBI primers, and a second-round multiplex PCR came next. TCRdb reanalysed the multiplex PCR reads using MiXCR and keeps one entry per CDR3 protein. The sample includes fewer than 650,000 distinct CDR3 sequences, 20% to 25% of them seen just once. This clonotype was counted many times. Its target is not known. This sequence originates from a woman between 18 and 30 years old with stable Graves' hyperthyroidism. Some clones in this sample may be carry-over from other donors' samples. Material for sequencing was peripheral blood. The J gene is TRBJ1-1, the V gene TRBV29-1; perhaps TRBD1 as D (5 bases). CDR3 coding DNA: TGCAGCGTTGAAGAGAGACAGACTATGAACACTGAAGCTTTCTTT. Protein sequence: CSVEERQTMNTEAFF.